Listed here is a single T cell receptor beta chain. This entry is derived from a study of blood T cell repertoires in COVID-19. Study overall: Specimens from acute and convalescent COVID-19 originated in the United States, Italy and Spain. Sample material is recorded as cDNA or gDNA derived from T cells, B-cell-depleted T cells, or PBMCs.

Between the trimmed V and J ends, which lost 0 bases and 3 bases, there was a span of 13 bases. The CDR3 has 15 amino acids. The germline CDR1 and CDR2 sequences are SQVTM and ANQGSEA. Donors of Cohort 3 who recovered were those that had two negative PCRs, clearance, or symptom resolution. Original analysis: Nucleated cell number was recorded as an estimate derived from reference gene primer amplification. Sequencing was performed with immunoSEQ multiplex PCR; in TCRdb, only in-frame clones are kept and a portion is missing. The DNA gave D and trimming, while V, J and clone size come from that table. This sample has around 170,000 clones, with 80% to 85% found just once.

The receptor's source is a woman aged 45-59 years who had recovered from COVID-19. Sequenced input: PBMCs or T cells enriched from blood (not recorded which). The rearrangement uses TRBV29-1 and TRBJ2-3; D might be TRBD2 (6 bases). The CDR3 sequence: CSVEDARLETDTQYF. CDR3 sequence (DNA): TGCAGCGTTGAAGATGCGAGACTAGAAACAGATACGCAGTATTTT.